Following are 31 T cell receptor beta chains from one sample sequenced in a study of blood T cell repertoires in COVID-19. Libraries were prepared by immunoSEQ multiplex PCR; TCRdb keeps only in-frame clonotypes and omits some of them. The sample has approximately 500,000 clones; 80% to 90% are singletons. The sequenced sample was peripheral blood. The receptors originated from a man younger than 35 with COVID-19, enrolled during active disease.

This clone has only a few counts. The junction does not match germline at one end; this may be a read error. The genes are TRBV6-1 and TRBJ1-1; 7 positions match TRBD1. Germline CDR1 reads MNHNS; CDR2 reads SASEGT. CDR3 length: 16 amino acids. In DNA form, the CDR3 reads TGTGCCAGCAGGGAAGACAGGGAATCGATGAACACTGAAGCTTTCTTT. Translation: CASREDRESMNTEAFF.

The chain employs TRBV14 and TRBJ2-7; 10 positions match TRBD2. Losses at the gene ends were 0 bases for V and 5 bases for J; bases not matched to a gene: 10. The CDR3 is made up of 17 amino acids. The germline CDR1 and CDR2 sequences are SGHDN and FVKESK. The DNA of the CDR3 is TGTGCCAGCAGCCAAGACTCCCCGGCTAGCGGGAGTCACGAGCAGTACTTC. Its protein is CASSQDSPASGSHEQYF.

The sample holds one count of this clone. The V gene is TRBV6-1, the J gene TRBJ2-5, with D unresolved. CDR3 size: 15 residues. The germline V gene encodes CDR1 MNHNS and CDR2 SASEGT. The V gene lost 0 bases and the J gene lost 7 bases, with 15 bases spanning the gap. Here the CDR3 reads CASSEASDGVATQYF. DNA for the CDR3: TGTGCCAGCAGTGAAGCGAGCGACGGAGTGGCGACCCAGTACTTC.

V usage is TRBV5-5 and J usage is TRBJ1-2, with D possibly matching TRBD1 (5 bases). The germline CDR1 and CDR2 sequences are SGHKS and YYEKEE (reference sequence). The CDR3 is 17 residues long. V was trimmed by 1 base and J by 3 bases, leaving 19 bases between them. CDR3 loop: CASSLSIRFREDYGYTF. CDR3 bases: TGTGCCAGCAGCTTGAGTATTCGGTTCAGGGAGGACTATGGCTACACCTTC.

The chain recombines TRBV7-9 with TRBJ1-2, with D hard to call. Germline CDR1 reads SEHNR; CDR2 reads FQNEAQ (reference sequence). There are 17 residues in the CDR3. V shed 2 bases and J shed 4 bases, with 20 bases lying between them. The CDR3 DNA reads as TGTGCCAGCAGCTTATCTACAACGACCCTGAGGAGCTATGGCTACACCTTC. Its protein is CASSLSTTTLRSYGYTF.

The CDR3 reads CASSDQGLAGGEQFF. The CDR3 coding sequence is TGTGCCAGCAGTGATCAAGGACTAGCCGGGGGTGAGCAGTTCTTC. The V call is TRBV6-4, the J call TRBJ2-1; 8 bases fit TRBD2. J gave up 9 bases and V 3 bases, and 10 bases lay outside the gene matches. The CDR3 runs to 15 residues. Germline CDR1 reads MRHNA; CDR2 reads SNTAGT.

In this sample, this clone turned up once. The V and J genes are TRBV6-5 and TRBJ1-1; the D gene is possibly TRBD1 (5 bases). Trimming took 3 bases from V and 8 from J, leaving 19 bases between them. The germline gives CDR1 MNHEY, CDR2 SVGAGI. The CDR3 has 15 residues. The DNA of the CDR3 is TGTGCCAGCAGTTATATGCTTCAGGGCGGAGCAGAAGCTTTCTTT. This translates into CASSYMLQGGAEAFF.

The chain joins TRBV11-2 to TRBJ1-1, with a weak D call TRBD1 (6 bases). V shed 5 bases and J shed 5 bases, with 15 bases lying between them. CDR1 SGHAT and CDR2 FQNNGV come from the germline V gene. This CDR3 has 14 amino acids. The DNA of the CDR3 is TGTGCCAGCAGCCTCCTAGGGGGTGGGACTGAAGCTTTCTTT. The encoded protein is CASSLLGGGTEAFF.

The rearrangement joins TRBV7-8 to TRBJ2-3, with TRBD1 matching over 7 bases. Per the germline V gene, CDR1 is SGHVS and CDR2 is FQNEAQ. The V segment lost 5 bases and the J segment 2 bases; nucleotides outside the gene matches: 10. The CDR3 sequence is 16 residues long. The CDR3 is CASSTRTGRHTDTQYF. CDR3 DNA sequence: TGTGCCAGCAGCACCCGGACAGGCAGGCACACAGATACGCAGTATTTT.

The table lists this clone with a count of one. The rearrangement links TRBV29-1 to TRBJ1-3; D is undetermined. This CDR3 is built from 13 residues. V shed 4 bases and J shed 0 bases, with 7 bases lying between them. Germline CDR1 SQVTM, CDR2 ANQGSEA. The CDR3 region has the DNA TGCAGCGTTGTCTTTAACTCTGGAAACACCATATATTTT. Translation: CSVVFNSGNTIYF.

The rearrangement joins TRBV30 to TRBJ1-5, with 7 bases matching TRBD1. The CDR3 sequence is 16 residues long. Trimming at V came to 0 bases and at J to 0 bases, leaving 5 bases not matched to a gene. The germline V gene has CDR1 GTSNPN and CDR2 SVGIG (reference sequence). CDR3 bases: TGTGCCTGGAGTGTACCAGGGGGTTATAGCAATCAGCCCCAGCATTTT. Amino acids: CAWSVPGGYSNQPQHF. The full variable domain, with the rest looked up from reference TRBV30 and TRBJ1-5, is SQTIHQWPATLVQPVGSPLSLECTVEGTSNPNLYWYRQAAGRGLQLLFYSVGIGQISSEVPQNLSASRPQDRQFILSSKKLLLSDSGFYLCAWSVPGGYSNQPQHFGDGTRLSIL.

This chain uses TRBV4-2 with TRBJ2-2, with a weak D call TRBD2 (6 bases). CDR3 length: 17 residues. Trimming shortened V by 0 bases and J by 1 base, and 12 bases separated the two germline ends. CDR1 and CDR2 from the germline V gene are LGHNA and YNFKEQ. CDR3 bases: TGTGCCAGCAGCCAAGATGTGGCTAGCGTGAACACCGGGGAGCTGTTTTTT. As protein: CASSQDVASVNTGELFF.

This chain joins TRBV12-3 or TRBV12-4 and TRBJ1-2, with D maybe TRBD1 (6 bases). This CDR3 region has 13 residues. Trimming pared 3 bases from V and 6 bases from J, leaving 11 bases between. The DNA for the CDR3 is TGTGCCAGCAGTTTCAGGGCAGGGGATGGCTACACCTTC. Translating gives CASSFRAGDGYTF.

The chain is built from TRBV5-6 and TRBJ2-7, with TRBD2 matching 15 bases. Germline assignment: CDR1 SGHDT and CDR2 YYEEEE. V was pared by 1 base and J by 8 bases, with 7 bases of the junction left unmatched. The CDR3 sequence is 16 residues long. This CDR3 is CASSLWGTSGRSKQYF. DNA for the CDR3: TGTGCCAGCAGCTTGTGGGGGACTAGCGGGAGGAGCAAGCAGTACTTC.

The gene calls are TRBV9 and TRBJ2-4; no definite D call. Germline V gene sequence: CDR1 SGDLS, CDR2 YYNGEE. The CDR3 loop spans 14 amino acids. Trimming took 0 bases from V and 0 from J, leaving 4 bases between them. CDR3 bases: TGTGCCAGCAGCGTAGGGCTAGCCAAAAACATTCAGTACTTC. This codes for CASSVGLAKNIQYF.

CDR3 residues: CATRDRYTEAFF. In nucleotides, the CDR3 is TGTGCCACCCGCGACAGATACACTGAAGCTTTCTTT. The chain uses TRBV6-4 and TRBJ1-1, with D perhaps TRBD1 (5 bases). This CDR3 spans 12 amino acids. The germline gives CDR1 MRHNA, CDR2 SNTAGT. The V and J ends lost 10 bases and 3 bases respectively, with 12 bases between them.

This clone appeared a single time. The V gene is TRBV15, the J gene TRBJ1-3; D is unresolved. The CDR3 has 15 residues. The V gene's germline CDR1 is LNHNV and CDR2 YYDKDF (reference sequence). The ends were cut back, 1 base at V and 0 bases at J, with 7 bases in the middle. This CDR3 is CATSRAQISGNTIYF. In nucleotides, the CDR3 is TGTGCCACCAGCAGAGCCCAAATCTCTGGAAACACCATATATTTT.

The gene calls are TRBV11-3 and TRBJ1-2; possible D gene TRBD1, 6 bases. V was pared by 2 bases and J by 6 bases, with 10 bases between. Per germline, CDR1 SGHNT and CDR2 YENEEA. The CDR3 runs 13 residues. CDR3 nucleotide sequence: TGTGCCAGCAGCTTAAACAAGGGGGATGGCTACACCTTC. Protein: CASSLNKGDGYTF.

The chain joins TRBV10-3 to TRBJ2-2, with D unclear. The germline V gene has CDR1 ENHRY and CDR2 SYGVKD. CDR3 length equals 14 residues. The ends were cut back, 3 bases at V and 7 bases at J, with 12 bases in the middle. DNA for the CDR3: TGTGCCATCAGTGAACTTCTAGGTGGCGGGGAGCTGTTTTTT. Encoded protein: CAISELLGGGELFF.

The rearrangement links TRBV19 to TRBJ1-6; D ambiguous. CDR3 length equals 15 residues. V dropped 7 bases and J dropped 4 bases, with 14 bases sitting between them. CDR1 LNHDA and CDR2 SQIVND come from the germline V gene (reference sequence). In nucleotides, the CDR3 is TGTGCCAGTAATCCCCGGGCGGGATATAATTCACCCCTCCACTTT. This sequence encodes CASNPRAGYNSPLHF.

The chain links TRBV10-1 to TRBJ2-1; D possibly corresponds to TRBD2 (5 bases). The CDR3 contains 15 residues. Trimming stripped 2 bases from V and 12 bases from J, with 20 bases between. CDR1 is WNHNN and CDR2 is SYGVQD in the germline V gene (reference sequence). The CDR3 is CASSEASTGKNGQFF. CDR3 coding DNA: TGCGCCAGCAGTGAGGCTAGCACGGGCAAAAACGGGCAGTTCTTC.

The V call is TRBV15, the J call TRBJ2-7, with D maybe TRBD2 (5 bases). V lost 0 bases and J 2 bases, leaving 8 bases between the germline ends. The V gene's germline CDR1 is LNHNV and CDR2 YYDKDF (reference sequence). This CDR3 spans 14 amino acids. The CDR3 DNA follows: TGTGCCACCAGCAGAGAAAGCGGAACCTACGAGCAGTACTTC. Its protein is CATSRESGTYEQYF.

The rearrangement uses TRBV6-5 and TRBJ1-6; D unresolved. The CDR3 sequence is 13 residues long. V lost 7 bases and J 7 bases, leaving 11 bases between the germline ends. Germline V lookup: CDR1 MNHEY, CDR2 SVGAGI. The CDR3 DNA sequence: TGTGCCAGCACTCTAACGCGGAATTCACCCCTCCACTTT. It encodes CASTLTRNSPLHF.

The V gene is TRBV18, the J gene TRBJ1-3; D unresolved. From germline, CDR1 is KGHSH and CDR2 LQKENI. The CDR3 is made up of 15 amino acids. The V end lost 3 bases, the J end lost 1 base, and 10 bases lay between the germline ends. CDR3 nucleotide sequence: TGTGCCAGCTCACCTCAGGCTGGGTCTGGAAACACCATATATTTT. Translating it yields CASSPQAGSGNTIYF.

The J gene is TRBJ1-1, the V gene TRBV7-2; D is undetermined. CDR1 is SGHTA and CDR2 is FQGNSA in the germline V gene. This CDR3 is 15 amino acids long. The germline V and J ends were trimmed by 1 base and 0 bases, with 9 bases remaining between them. The CDR3 sequence is CASSLGPGLNTEAFF. In DNA, the CDR3 is TGTGCCAGCAGCTTAGGGCCGGGGTTGAACACTGAAGCTTTCTTT.

This clone was counted between two and nine times. The genes are TRBV30 and TRBJ1-6; no firm D call. CDR3 length equals 12 residues. The V and J ends lost 5 bases and 9 bases respectively, with 11 bases between them. Per the germline V gene, CDR1 is GTSNPN and CDR2 is SVGIG (reference sequence). CDR3 sequence reads: CAWGPGVSPLHF. The CDR3 DNA reads as TGTGCCTGGGGCCCCGGAGTTTCACCCCTCCACTTT.

This chain joins TRBV5-1 and TRBJ1-5; 7 bases agree with TRBD1. After removal of 4 bases from V and 4 bases from J, the junction contained 8 bases not matched to a gene. CDR1 and CDR2 (germline): SGHRS, YFSETQ. The CDR3 spans 15 residues. The CDR3 sequence: CASSDSPGGNQPQHF. In nucleotides, the CDR3 is TGCGCCAGCAGCGATAGCCCAGGGGGAAATCAGCCCCAGCATTTT.

V is TRBV15 and J is TRBJ2-7; tentative D call: TRBD2 (7 bases). The germline V gene encodes CDR1 LNHNV and CDR2 YYDKDF (reference sequence). Trimming took 5 bases from V and 6 from J, leaving 14 bases between them. This CDR3 comprises 13 residues. This CDR3 reads CATSPGGLGEQYF. The CDR3 nucleotides read TGTGCCACCAGCCCGGGGGGCCTCGGCGAGCAGTACTTC.

J is TRBJ2-3 and V is TRBV5-4; 8 nucleotides line up with TRBD2. The CDR3 covers 17 residues. The germline CDR1 and CDR2 sequences are SGHNT and YYREEE (reference sequence). The junction had 9 bases not matched to a gene; V was cut back by 1 base and J by 2 bases. The CDR3 sequence: CASSLSLAGGDTDTQYF. CDR3 coding DNA: TGTGCCAGCAGCTTGAGTCTGGCGGGGGGCGACACAGATACGCAGTATTTT. Based on the CDR3 plus reference TRBV5-4 and TRBJ2-3, the full variable domain is ETGVTQSPTHLIKTRGQQVTLRCSSQSGHNTVSWYQQALGQGPQFIFQYYREEENGRGNFPPRFSGLQFPNYSSELNVNALELDDSALYLCASSLSLAGGDTDTQYFGPGTRLTVL.

The V and J genes are TRBV11-3 and TRBJ2-1; 11 bases agree with TRBD2. CDR1 is SGHNT, CDR2 YENEEA, per germline. V gave up 1 base and J gave up 7 bases; unmatched junction bases: 3. The CDR3 sequence is 15 residues long. The DNA for the CDR3 is TGTGCCAGCAGCTTAGCGACTAGCGGGAAGAATGAGCAGTTCTTC. This encodes CASSLATSGKNEQFF.

The V gene is TRBV6-5, the J gene TRBJ2-7, with D possibly being TRBD2 (5 bases). The CDR3 is 12 amino acids. Trimming stripped 10 bases from V and 7 bases from J, with 17 bases between. Germline V lookup: CDR1 MNHEY, CDR2 SVGAGI. CDR3: CATRASWGEQYF. The CDR3 nucleotides read TGTGCCACCCGGGCTAGCTGGGGAGAGCAGTACTTC.